The 27 T cell receptor beta chains listed next were all sequenced from one sample in a study of Graves' ophthalmopathy and Graves' hyperthyroidism. The authors amplified TCR beta CDR3 regions, and they did so from RNA transcripts for repertoire sequencing. First-round RT-PCR with HTBI primers preceded a second-round multiplex PCR. MiXCR, applied by TCRdb to the multiplex PCR reads, yields one record per CDR3 protein. The repertoire has 150,000 to 200,000 distinct CDR3 sequences, 39% of them found once; the top ten carry approximately 8.9%. What was sequenced was peripheral blood. These receptors came from a man aged 25-45 years with Graves' ophthalmopathy.

In its sample, this clonotype was seen many times. The chain has TRBV6-5 and TRBJ2-7; 8 positions agree with TRBD1. The CDR3 loop spans 14 amino acids. Trimming cost V 4 bases and J 0 bases; bases outside gene matches: 2. Per germline, CDR1 MNHEY and CDR2 SVGAGI. CDR3 region: CASSSGQDSYEQYF. The CDR3 nucleotides are TGTGCCAGCAGTTCGGGACAGGACTCCTACGAGCAGTACTTC.

The V call is TRBV6-5, the J call TRBJ2-5; 10 nucleotides agree with TRBD1. Germline CDR1 is MNHEY and CDR2 is SVGAGI. This CDR3 is built from 15 residues. The V gene end was trimmed by 2 bases and the J gene end by 4 bases; junction bases not matched to a gene: 4. CDR3 DNA sequence: TGTGCCAGCAGTTACACGAGGACAGGGGGAGAGACCCAGTACTTC. This sequence encodes CASSYTRTGGETQYF.

The V call is TRBV12-3 or TRBV12-4, the J call TRBJ1-3; unclear D gene. With 6 bases removed from V and 5 bases from J, the gap between germline ends came to 17 bases. The CDR3 totals 15 residues. CDR3 amino acids: CASSPPPGVRNTIYF. Here the CDR3 DNA reads TGTGCCAGCAGCCCTCCGCCGGGAGTACGAAACACCATATATTTT.

This chain uses TRBV12-3 or TRBV12-4 with TRBJ1-2; 7 nucleotides align to TRBD1. There are 13 residues in the CDR3. V gave up 5 bases and J gave up 7 bases; unmatched junction bases: 7. CDR3 sequence: CASSPDRASGYTF. In DNA form, the CDR3 reads TGTGCCAGCAGTCCAGACAGGGCCTCTGGCTACACCTTC.

This clonotype appeared many times. The chain links TRBV7-8 to TRBJ2-7; D may be TRBD1 (7 bases). V was trimmed by 1 base and J by 5 bases, leaving 18 bases between them. In germline, CDR1 is SGHVS, CDR2 FQNEAQ. The CDR3 has 16 amino acids. CDR3 bases: TGTGCCAGCAGCTTAGGGGGGGACAGACCAAGCGACGAGCAGTACTTC. Protein product: CASSLGGDRPSDEQYF.

Many counts were recorded for this clonotype. This sequence joins TRBV6-2 or TRBV6-3 and TRBJ1-1, with TRBD1 matching over 7 bases. Germline V gives CDR1 MNHEY, CDR2 SVGEGT. The CDR3 spans 16 residues. The junction had 5 bases not matched to a gene; V was cut back by 1 base and J by 0 bases. This CDR3 is CASSYFSGQLNTEAFF. The CDR3 DNA follows: TGTGCCAGCAGTTACTTCTCGGGACAGTTGAACACTGAAGCTTTCTTT.

The rearrangement uses TRBV6-1 and TRBJ1-1, with 10 bases that match TRBD1. CDR1 and CDR2 from the germline V gene are MNHNS and SASEGT. CDR3 length: 15 amino acids. The junction had 8 bases not matched to a gene; V was cut back by 7 bases and J by 3 bases. CDR3: CASNPRTGGDTEAFF. The CDR3, as DNA: TGTGCCAGCAATCCCCGGACAGGGGGGGACACTGAAGCTTTCTTT.

The chain carries TRBV7-8 and TRBJ1-3; TRBD1 matches 7 bases. The ends lost 10 bases at V and 0 bases at J; junction bases unmatched: 9. CDR1 and CDR2 (germline): SGHVS, FQNEAQ. This CDR3 region has 15 residues. This chain's CDR3 is CATSGQTASGNTIYF. CDR3 coding DNA: TGTGCCACCTCGGGACAGACGGCCTCTGGAAACACCATATATTTT.

At least ten counts were recorded for this clonotype. The chain has TRBV12-3 or TRBV12-4 and TRBJ2-2; no firm D call. V was cut by 6 bases and J by 6 bases, with 8 bases left in between. CDR3 length: 12 residues. In nucleotides, the CDR3 is TGTGCCAGCAGCTCCTGGGCCGGGGAGCTGTTTTTT. Its translation: CASSSWAGELFF.

V usage is TRBV12-5 and J usage is TRBJ2-7; 7 positions agree with TRBD2. Germline lookup yields CDR1 LGHNT and CDR2 FRNRAP. V was pared by 0 bases and J by 2 bases, with 16 bases of the junction left unmatched. This CDR3 has 19 residues. The CDR3 sequence: CASGLVLLTGSGQPYEQYF. CDR3 nucleotides: TGTGCTAGTGGTTTGGTACTCCTAACGGGTAGCGGGCAGCCCTACGAGCAGTACTTC.

This clonotype was seen only a few times. A much larger clone differs by one base, so this may be a read error. V gene TRBV24-1 combines with J gene TRBJ1-1; D is possibly TRBD1 (5 bases). This CDR3 region has 16 residues. Germline V gene lookup returns CDR1 KGHDR and CDR2 SFDVKD. Between the trimmed V and J ends, which lost 8 bases and 4 bases, there was a span of 22 bases. This chain's CDR3 is CATNAAPSRGPTEAFF. The CDR3, as DNA: TGTGCCACCAATGCCGCCCCCTCCCGGGGACCCACTGAAGCTTTCTTT.

This clonotype was observed at least ten times. The chain is built from TRBV30 and TRBJ1-1, with D possibly being TRBD1 (5 bases). The V end lost 2 bases, the J end lost 2 bases, and 9 bases lay between the germline ends. Germline V lookup: CDR1 GTSNPN, CDR2 SVGIG (reference sequence). This CDR3 region has 13 residues. For the CDR3, the DNA is TGTGCCTGGAGTACAGGAGTAAACACTGAAGCTTTCTTT. Translating it yields CAWSTGVNTEAFF.

Ten or more counts support this clonotype. V and J are TRBV7-4 and TRBJ2-7; D gene uncertain. Trimming pared 10 bases from V and 0 bases from J, leaving 25 bases between. The germline V gene has CDR1 SGHVT and CDR2 SQSDAQ. The CDR3 covers 17 residues. The CDR3 sequence is CATMGWGGPRTSYEQYF. In DNA, the CDR3 is TGTGCCACCATGGGATGGGGTGGGCCTCGAACCTCCTACGAGCAGTACTTC.

This chain joins TRBV6-5 and TRBJ2-7; D not certain. Germline CDR1 is MNHEY and CDR2 is SVGAGI. This CDR3 has 14 amino acids. Trimming shortened V by 4 bases and J by 4 bases, and 14 bases separated the two germline ends. CDR3 sequence reads: CASSLSIGRYEQYF. CDR3 nucleotide sequence: TGTGCCAGCAGTTTATCGATTGGAAGGTACGAGCAGTACTTC.

The chain has TRBV20-1 and TRBJ2-1; D is uncertain. Trimming stripped 5 bases from V and 8 bases from J, with 10 bases between. This CDR3 comprises 11 residues. Per the germline V gene, CDR1 is DFQATT and CDR2 is SNEGSKA (reference sequence). The DNA for the CDR3 is TGCAGTGCTGGTGGAGTCGATGAGCAGTTCTTC. This codes for CSAGGVDEQFF.

The chain combines TRBV5-1 with TRBJ1-1; D might be TRBD1 (5 bases). This CDR3 has 15 amino acids. V was shortened by 0 bases and J by 4 bases, with 13 bases between the two germline ends. Germline V gene sequence: CDR1 SGHRS, CDR2 YFSETQ. The chain's CDR3 is CASSLVEGAGTEAFF. The CDR3 DNA sequence: TGCGCCAGCAGCTTGGTCGAAGGGGCGGGCACTGAAGCTTTCTTT. Looking up the rest from reference TRBV5-1 and TRBJ1-1 gives the full variable domain: KAGVTQTPRYLIKTRGQQVTLSCSPISGHRSVSWYQQTPGQGLQFLFEYFSETQRNKGNFPGRFSGRQFSNSRSEMNVSTLELGDSALYLCASSLVEGAGTEAFFGQGTRLTVV.

The V call is TRBV6-1, the J call TRBJ2-5, with D perhaps TRBD2 (6 bases). Between the trimmed V and J ends, which lost 3 bases and 6 bases, there was a span of 14 bases. The CDR3 spans 14 residues. Germline values: CDR1 MNHNS, CDR2 SASEGT. CDR3 region: CASSDDPAGKTQYF. CDR3 nucleotides: TGTGCCAGCAGTGATGACCCGGCGGGGAAGACCCAGTACTTC.

In this sample, this clonotype turned up many times. This chain links TRBV5-6 with TRBJ1-1, with TRBD1 as a possible D gene (6 bases). V lost 4 bases to trimming and J lost 5 bases, with 12 bases between them. Germline V CDR1 and CDR2: SGHDT, YYEEEE. CDR3 length: 13 amino acids. CDR3 residues: CASSRQVGTEAFF. The CDR3 nucleotides read TGTGCCAGCAGCAGACAGGTCGGGACTGAAGCTTTCTTT.

V usage is TRBV6-5 and J usage is TRBJ2-7; TRBD2 matches at 10 bases. This CDR3 region has 15 residues. The junction had 6 bases not matched to a gene; V was cut back by 4 bases and J by 3 bases. In germline, CDR1 is MNHEY, CDR2 SVGAGI. The CDR3 sequence: CASSSPASGSYEQYF. Written as DNA, the CDR3 is TGTGCCAGCAGTTCCCCGGCTAGCGGGAGCTACGAGCAGTACTTC.

This clonotype was found a few times. The chain couples TRBV6-1 to TRBJ1-5; 7 nucleotides match TRBD1. The CDR3 runs to 14 residues. J gave up 8 bases and V 3 bases, and 7 bases lay outside the gene matches. CDR1 MNHNS and CDR2 SASEGT come from the germline V gene. The CDR3: CASSEVQGTEPQHF. Written as DNA, the CDR3 is TGTGCCAGCAGTGAGGTACAGGGGACGGAGCCCCAGCATTTT.

V gene TRBV5-1 combines with J gene TRBJ2-7, with 7 bases lining up with TRBD1. CDR3 length equals 17 residues. Germline trimming cut 3 bases from V and 4 bases from J; bases unmatched to any gene: 16. Germline V gives CDR1 SGHRS, CDR2 YFSETQ. CDR3 sequence (DNA): TGCGCCAGCAGCTCCCAATTTAGGGGGCGGCGTTCGTACGAGCAGTACTTC. This codes for CASSSQFRGRRSYEQYF.

This clonotype was detected ten times or more. The rearrangement joins TRBV7-9 to TRBJ1-2; 7 bases line up with TRBD1. CDR3 size: 17 residues. Germline V CDR1 and CDR2: SEHNR, FQNEAQ (reference sequence). The trim removed 5 bases at V and 7 bases at J, leaving 19 bases unmatched. DNA of the CDR3: TGTGCCAGCAGCGCCGGTTGGGACAGTGAAATAAAAAGTGGCTACACCTTC. Residues: CASSAGWDSEIKSGYTF.

This clonotype was seen at least ten times. The chain has TRBV27 and TRBJ2-7; TRBD2 matches 14 bases. The germline gives CDR1 MNHEY, CDR2 SMNVEV (reference sequence). This CDR3 spans 15 amino acids. After removal of 4 bases from V and 12 bases from J, the junction contained 11 bases not matched to a gene. CDR3 DNA sequence: TGTGCCAGCAGTTCGCAGACTAGCGGGAGGGCGGTTTCGTACTTC. Its protein is CASSSQTSGRAVSYF.

The chain carries TRBV29-1 and TRBJ2-7; D is perhaps TRBD1 or TRBD2 (5 bases each). Trimming pared 4 bases from V and 2 bases from J, leaving 12 bases between. This CDR3 spans 13 amino acids. Germline CDR1 reads SQVTM; CDR2 reads ANQGSEA. CDR3 sequence (DNA): TGCAGCGTTGGGGGACGGGAAGCCTACGAGCAGTACTTC. The encoded protein is CSVGGREAYEQYF.

This clonotype has more than one count but fewer than ten. The V gene is TRBV12-3 or TRBV12-4, the J gene TRBJ1-6; weak D call: TRBD1 (6 bases). The CDR3 has 14 amino acids. The V end was cut by 4 bases, the J end by 9 bases, with 13 bases between. CDR3 coding DNA: TGTGCCAGCAGTTCCCAGGGGAGTGGTTCACCCCTCCACTTT. It specifies CASSSQGSGSPLHF.

This clonotype was observed many times. The V and J genes are TRBV27 and TRBJ1-2; 7 bases line up with TRBD1. This CDR3 comprises 14 residues. The J segment lost 3 bases and the V segment lost 3 bases, leaving 4 bases of the junction unmatched. In germline, CDR1 is MNHEY, CDR2 SMNVEV (reference sequence). CDR3 nucleotide sequence: TGTGCCAGCAGTTTTAGGGACAGTTACTATGGCTACACCTTC. It translates to CASSFRDSYYGYTF.

The chain is built from TRBV12-3 or TRBV12-4 and TRBJ1-2; 7 bases are shared with TRBD1. With 8 bases clipped from V and 2 bases from J, the junction kept 5 bases outside the gene matches. The CDR3 spans 13 residues. The CDR3 region has the DNA TGTGCCAGCGGGAACAGGGGAAACTATGGCTACACCTTC. Translated, it gives CASGNRGNYGYTF.